This T cell receptor beta chain was sequenced in a study of blood T cell repertoires in COVID-19. In the study overall: The United States, Italy and Spain were the sources of the acute and convalescent COVID-19 samples. T cells, B-cell-depleted T cells, or PBMCs supplied cDNA or gDNA.

Unmatched junction bases numbered 9, after V lost 6 bases and J lost 8 bases. This CDR3 is built from 14 residues. The V gene's germline CDR1 is LNHDA and CDR2 SQIVND (reference sequence). In the source study's methods: Researchers report that nucleated cell counts were estimated from reference gene primer amplification. The protocol was immunoSEQ multiplex PCR, while the TCRdb copy is restricted to in-frame clones and leaves out a portion. The DNA gave D and trimming, while V, J and clone size come from that table. This table has tens of thousands of clones, 82% appearing once. Sequencing used peripheral blood. The source of this sequence is a woman between 55 and 75 years old with acute or convalescent COVID-19. The chain carries TRBV19 and TRBJ2-1; TRBD1 agrees at 8 bases. CDR3 loop: CASRPGQGSHEQFF. The DNA of the CDR3 is TGTGCCAGTAGGCCCGGACAGGGATCTCATGAGCAGTTCTTC.